The 21 T cell receptor beta chains below all came from one sample that was sequenced in a study of blood T cell repertoires in COVID-19. Generated by immunoSEQ multiplex PCR, the TCRdb table keeps only in-frame clones and is missing some. In the table there are approximately 190,000 clones, 70% to 90% of which are singletons. Sequences were obtained from peripheral blood. All receptors derive from a woman in her 70s with active or convalescent COVID-19.

J is TRBJ1-1 and V is TRBV18; D gene unclear. V lost 4 bases to trimming and J lost 1 base, with 7 bases between them. This CDR3 region has 13 residues. The germline CDR1 and CDR2 sequences are KGHSH and LQKENI. The CDR3 DNA reads as TGTGCCAGCTCACTAACAAAGAACACTGAAGCTTTCTTT. Amino acids: CASSLTKNTEAFF.

Only a few counts were recorded for this clone. CDR3 loop: CASRLPGQGAHNEQFF. CDR3 nucleotide sequence: TGTGCCAGCAGACTCCCGGGACAAGGGGCTCACAATGAGCAGTTCTTC. The chain carries TRBV7-3 and TRBJ2-1; tentatively, D is TRBD1 (6 bases). The V end was cut by 6 bases, the J end by 5 bases, with 20 bases between. The CDR3 runs 16 residues. Germline V gene sequence: CDR1 SGHTA, CDR2 FQGTGA.

The CDR3 sequence is CASSFGTSAEQFF. CDR3 nucleotide sequence: TGTGCCAGCAGCTTTGGGACTAGCGCAGAGCAGTTCTTC. This chain joins TRBV5-6 and TRBJ2-1; 10 nucleotides match TRBD2. Looked up from germline, CDR1 is SGHDT and CDR2 is YYEEEE. The CDR3 loop spans 13 amino acids. The junction had 3 bases not matched to a gene; V was cut back by 2 bases and J by 10 bases.

This chain links TRBV2 with TRBJ1-5; D call uncertain. This CDR3 region has 15 residues. CDR1 and CDR2 from the germline V gene are SNHLY and FYNNEI. V lost 6 bases, J lost 2 bases, and 14 bases lay in between. CDR3 loop: CASSKEGAGNQPQHF. The CDR3 nucleotides read TGTGCCAGCAGCAAAGAGGGCGCTGGCAATCAGCCCCAGCATTTT.

The V call is TRBV7-9, the J call TRBJ1-4, with D unresolved. The length of the CDR3 is 14 residues. V lost 4 bases, J lost 8 bases, and 14 bases lay in between. Germline V gene data show CDR1 as SEHNR and CDR2 as FQNEAQ (reference sequence). The CDR3 region is CASSSRGSGEKLFF. CDR3 bases: TGTGCCAGCAGCTCAAGAGGGTCAGGAGAAAAACTGTTTTTT. Together with reference TRBV7-9 and TRBJ1-4, the CDR3 gives the full variable domain: DTGVSQNPRHKITKRGQNVTFRCDPISEHNRLYWYRQTLGQGPEFLTYFQNEAQLEKSRLLSDRFSAERPKGSFSTLEIQRTEQGDSAMYLCASSSRGSGEKLFFGSGTQLSVL.

The chain carries TRBV3-1 (or the pseudogene TRBV3-2) and TRBJ2-7; 15 nucleotides match TRBD2. V shed 3 bases, J shed 0 bases, and the junction held 6 bases outside the gene matches. CDR1 is LGHDT and CDR2 is YNNKEL in the germline V gene (reference sequence). This CDR3 region has 18 residues. In nucleotides, the CDR3 is TGTGCCAGCAGCCACCGAGGACTAGCGGGAGGGTCCTCCTACGAGCAGTACTTC. It yields the protein CASSHRGLAGGSSYEQYF.

This clone was seen more than once but under ten times. This chain links TRBV7-9 with TRBJ1-2, with TRBD1 as a possible D gene (5 bases). The V gene lost 4 bases and the J gene lost 3 bases, with 15 bases spanning the gap. Germline V lookup: CDR1 SEHNR, CDR2 FQNEAQ (reference sequence). The CDR3 has 15 amino acids. CDR3 loop: CASSSARGEDYGYTF. The DNA of the CDR3 is TGTGCCAGCAGCTCAGCCCGGGGGGAGGACTATGGCTACACCTTC.

J is TRBJ2-1 and V is TRBV5-1; 7 nucleotides match TRBD2. This CDR3 is built from 20 residues. Looked up from germline, CDR1 is SGHRS and CDR2 is YFSETQ. The ends lost 0 bases at V and 2 bases at J; junction bases unmatched: 17. CDR3 protein: CASSLGLRLAASVAYNEQFF. CDR3 nucleotide sequence: TGCGCCAGCAGCTTGGGGCTGCGACTAGCTGCGAGCGTTGCCTACAATGAGCAGTTCTTC.

The chain has TRBV7-8 and TRBJ1-1; possibly TRBD1 for D (5 bases). CDR1 is SGHVS and CDR2 is FQNEAQ in the germline V gene. V was clipped by 4 bases and J by 3 bases, with 12 bases between them. The CDR3 contains 14 residues. CDR3 amino acids: CASSSVGGYTEAFF. The CDR3 region has the DNA TGTGCCAGCAGCTCGGTTGGGGGGTACACTGAAGCTTTCTTT.

This chain connects TRBV9 to TRBJ2-5; 10 bases line up with TRBD2. Germline V gene data show CDR1 as SGDLS and CDR2 as YYNGEE. The CDR3 length is 16 residues. V was clipped by 0 bases and J by 5 bases; unmatched bases: 7. DNA of the CDR3: TGTGCCAGCAGCGTAGGGCTAGCGGGAGTACGTGAGACCCAGTACTTC. Protein product: CASSVGLAGVRETQYF.

The chain recombines TRBV5-1 with TRBJ1-2; 9 bases are shared with TRBD1. CDR3 length equals 16 residues. The ends lost 4 bases at V and 2 bases at J; junction bases unmatched: 9. Germline CDR1 is SGHRS and CDR2 is YFSETQ. The CDR3 spells CASSKLNRGRNYGYTF. The CDR3 nucleotides are TGCGCCAGCAGCAAACTTAACAGGGGGCGCAACTATGGCTACACCTTC.

The V gene is TRBV6-5, the J gene TRBJ2-1; D may be TRBD2 (6 bases). The V gene lost 9 bases and the J gene lost 4 bases, with 19 bases spanning the gap. The CDR3 extends over 15 amino acids. Looked up from germline, CDR1 is MNHEY and CDR2 is SVGAGI. As DNA, the CDR3 is TGTGCCAGTACCCCGGCGGGATCGGGGTACAATGAGCAGTTCTTC. Its translation is CASTPAGSGYNEQFF.

The table lists this clone with a count of one. This rearrangement joins TRBV5-5 to TRBJ1-1; TRBD1 might be the D (5 bases). Trimming removed 4 bases at V and 5 bases at J, with 15 bases between. The CDR3 totals 14 residues. Germline V gene lookup returns CDR1 SGHKS and CDR2 YYEKEE (reference sequence). DNA of the CDR3: TGTGCCAGCAGCCCCAGGGATTTGAGGACTGAAGCTTTCTTT. It yields the protein CASSPRDLRTEAFF.

The chain combines TRBV2 with TRBJ2-3; a weak D match, TRBD1 (6 bases). The ends were cut back, 4 bases at V and 1 base at J, with 9 bases in the middle. Germline values: CDR1 SNHLY, CDR2 FYNNEI. The CDR3 has 14 amino acids. This CDR3 is CASSAGTRTDTQYF. The CDR3 nucleotides read TGTGCCAGCAGTGCCGGGACACGCACAGATACGCAGTATTTT.

V and J are TRBV6-5 and TRBJ2-3; a weak D match, TRBD1 (5 bases). The ends were cut back, 6 bases at V and 1 base at J, with 14 bases in the middle. The CDR3 covers 15 residues. Germline-derived CDR1 and CDR2 are MNHEY and SVGAGI. CDR3 protein: CASSQSRGGTDTQYF. The CDR3 DNA reads TGTGCCAGCAGCCAAAGTAGGGGTGGCACAGATACGCAGTATTTT.

This chain joins TRBV4-1 and TRBJ2-6; D gene ambiguous. Trimming took 0 bases from V and 0 from J, leaving 12 bases between them. This CDR3 is 18 amino acids long. Germline V gene data show CDR1 as MGHRA and CDR2 as YSYEKL. CDR3 protein: CASSQDSGILSGANVLTF. In DNA form, the CDR3 reads TGCGCCAGCAGCCAAGACTCAGGAATCCTCTCTGGGGCCAACGTCCTGACTTTC.

This chain connects TRBV19 to TRBJ1-5; no clear D. The germline V gene encodes CDR1 LNHDA and CDR2 SQIVND (reference sequence). V was shortened by 7 bases and J by 0 bases, with 16 bases between the two germline ends. The CDR3 consists of 16 residues. The CDR3 here is CASKGGGGSSNQPQHF. The CDR3 coding sequence is TGTGCCAGTAAGGGAGGTGGAGGGAGTAGCAATCAGCCCCAGCATTTT.

The rearrangement uses TRBV5-6 and TRBJ2-1, with D possibly matching TRBD2 (6 bases). V was pared by 3 bases and J by 1 base, with 11 bases between. The CDR3 length is 15 residues. Germline CDR1 and CDR2: SGHDT and YYEEEE. The CDR3 region has the DNA TGTGCCAGCAGCTCCGGAGGGACTTCCTACAATGAGCAGTTCTTC. Translating gives CASSSGGTSYNEQFF.

The CDR3 loop reads CASSVSAGGTGTDTQYF. CDR3 in DNA: TGTGCCAGCAGTGTTTCGGCTGGGGGGACAGGGACAGATACGCAGTATTTT. The chain has TRBV6-1 and TRBJ2-3; 9 positions match TRBD1. The ends lost 4 bases at V and 3 bases at J; junction bases unmatched: 11. Germline V CDR1 and CDR2: MNHNS, SASEGT. CDR3 size: 17 residues.

This clone has a handful of counts. The chain combines TRBV28 with TRBJ1-6, with a tentative D call TRBD1 (5 bases). The CDR3 contains 15 residues. CDR1 is MDHEN, CDR2 SYDVKM, per germline. V lost 6 bases, J lost 10 bases, and 19 bases lay in between. This chain's CDR3 is CASSLVGRAGSPLHF. CDR3 nucleotide sequence: TGTGCCAGCAGCCTGGTCGGCAGGGCAGGGTCACCCCTCCACTTT. Filled out from reference TRBV28 and TRBJ1-6, the complete variable domain reads DVKVTQSSRYLVKRTGEKVFLECVQDMDHENMFWYRQDPGLGLRLIYFSYDVKMKEKGDIPEGYSVSREKKERFSLILESASTNQTSMYLCASSLVGRAGSPLHFGNGTRLTVT.

This chain uses TRBV5-1 with TRBJ2-7; 12 bases agree with TRBD2. Germline CDR1 reads SGHRS; CDR2 reads YFSETQ. V lost 1 base, J lost 2 bases, and 4 bases stayed unmatched. This CDR3 is 16 amino acids long. CDR3 coding DNA: TGCGCCAGCAGCTTGACTAGCGGGAGGACGGCCTACGAGCAGTACTTC. It yields the protein CASSLTSGRTAYEQYF. The whole variable domain, remainder taken from reference TRBV5-1 and TRBJ2-7, is KAGVTQTPRYLIKTRGQQVTLSCSPISGHRSVSWYQQTPGQGLQFLFEYFSETQRNKGNFPGRFSGRQFSNSRSEMNVSTLELGDSALYLCASSLTSGRTAYEQYFGPGTRLTVT.